This TCR beta chain was documented in a study of blood T cells in healthy people across ages. Looking at the study overall: Through template switching, about one barcoded beta molecule was captured per two T cells, as measured in model experiments.

Then a second PCR, running roughly 6 to 11 cycles, was carried out with a sample-barcoded 5' primer and a J-beta primer mix. TCRdb redid the calling of the 5' RACE reads with MiXCR, one entry per CDR3 protein. The table includes around 780,000 distinct CDR3 sequences, 56% detected once. Sequencing was carried out using blood. This TCR was sampled from a man between 40 and 49 years old in good health.

The CDR3 reads CASSSPDQFSYEQYF. The CDR3 DNA sequence: TGTGCCAGCAGCTCACCGGACCAATTTTCCTACGAGCAGTACTTC. The chain recombines TRBV5-6 with TRBJ2-7; D gene ambiguous. The germline gives CDR1 SGHDT, CDR2 YYEEEE. V lost 3 bases and J 1 base, leaving 14 bases between the germline ends. The CDR3 extends over 15 amino acids.